What follows are 5 T cell receptor beta chains derived from one specimen sequenced in a study of T cells in Graves' hyperthyroidism and ophthalmopathy. Amplification yielded TCR beta CDR3 regions, with RNA transcripts as the source. In the first-round RT-PCR of the TCR CDR3, the HTBI primer set was used. TCRdb re-derived calls from the multiplex PCR reads in MiXCR, one entry per CDR3 protein. The data hold a few hundred thousand distinct CDR3 sequences, with under 15% observed a single time. The sample consisted of blood. Every receptor here comes from a woman under 30 with Graves' hyperthyroidism.

In this sample, this clonotype turned up many times. The chain joins TRBV12-3 or TRBV12-4 to TRBJ1-6, with 7 bases lining up with TRBD1. The CDR3 is 13 amino acids. The J segment lost 7 bases and the V segment lost 4 bases, leaving 1 base of the junction unmatched. Here the CDR3 DNA reads TGTGCCAGCAGTTGGGACAGCAATTCACCCCTCCACTTT. This encodes CASSWDSNSPLHF.

This clonotype was counted ten times or more. The CDR3 DNA follows: TGTGCCAGCAGTATTTTCGGACAGGGGGTCACAGATACGCAGTATTTT. Its translation: CASSIFGQGVTDTQYF. This chain links TRBV2 with TRBJ2-3; the match to TRBD1 covers 10 bases. CDR1 SNHLY and CDR2 FYNNEI come from the germline V gene. V trimming: 5 bases; J trimming: 2 bases; junction bases outside the gene matches: 7. CDR3 length equals 16 residues.

This clonotype has a handful of counts. This chain connects TRBV18 to TRBJ2-3, with D perhaps TRBD2 (5 bases). Germline CDR1 and CDR2: KGHSH and LQKENI. This CDR3 comprises 15 residues. With 0 bases removed from V and 3 bases from J, the gap between germline ends came to 10 bases. In nucleotides, the CDR3 is TGTGCCAGCTCACCACCGGTGGGAGCGACAGATACGCAGTATTTT. This sequence encodes CASSPPVGATDTQYF.

This clonotype was counted ten times or more. V gene TRBV18 combines with J gene TRBJ1-4, with 8 bases matching TRBD1. In germline, CDR1 is KGHSH, CDR2 LQKENI. This CDR3 contains 14 residues. J gave up 3 bases and V 3 bases, and 0 bases lay outside the gene matches. CDR3 in DNA: TGTGCCAGCTCACCGGACAGGGCTAATGAAAAACTGTTTTTT. Translating it yields CASSPDRANEKLFF.

This clonotype was seen at least ten times. The chain uses TRBV6-1 and TRBJ2-1; 7 nucleotides align to TRBD2. The CDR3 sequence is 15 residues long. V shed 5 bases and J 0 bases; nucleotides not matched to a gene: 4. The germline V gene has CDR1 MNHNS and CDR2 SASEGT. The CDR3 sequence: CASSPWTSSYNEQFF. The DNA of the CDR3 is TGTGCCAGCAGTCCCTGGACTAGCTCCTACAATGAGCAGTTCTTC.